This TCR beta chain was found in a study of CXCR3-negative and CXCR3-positive naive CD8 T cells (dated by TCRdb to between 2017 and 2020). In the study overall: In total, approximately 150 million TRB reads were obtained, corresponding to roughly 1.5 +/- 0.3 million reads per library. The diversity and physicochemical repertoire analyses included under 12 donors pooled from two independent experiments. For the TRBV-TRBJ cluster analysis, the naive subsets came from 5 donors, while the memory cells came from 3 donors.

Sequenced on a NextSeq 550. The Human TCR Profiling Kit (MiLaboratory) was used to prepare UMI-labeled 5' RACE TRB cDNA libraries. The full amount of extracted RNA was used for cDNA synthesis, and the full amount of resulting cDNA was used for PCR amplification. The libraries were made side by side, with each library going through the same number of PCR cycles. On the study's bioinformatics: With a requirement of at least two reads per UMI, MIGEC and MiXCR extracted about 50,000 +/- 10,000 unique UMI-labeled TRB cDNA molecules per library. Each library averaged 40,000 +/- 10,000 functional in-frame TRB CDR3 nucleotide clonotypes without stop codons. After downsampling to 5000 UMI-labeled TRB molecules per sample, diversity metrics such as normalized Shannon-Wiener and Chao1 were calculated in VDJtools. Clonotype-size-weighted physicochemical properties of the central five CDR3 residues (interaction energy, strength, volume and Kidera factor 4) were computed in VDJtools. Through TCRdb reprocessing, the reads give one entry per CDR3 protein sequence; DNA is omitted. The V and J calls here are based on TCRdb, not the publication. The sample's own table lists 8,000 or so distinct CDR3 sequences. About 2% of the sample is in the top ten clones.

Findings and caveats that apply to the study as a whole: CXCR3 expression partially decreased after cryopreservation, so most assays used freshly isolated PBMCs. Comparably high repertoire diversity was found in both naive subsets, whereas much lower repertoire diversity was found in memory CD8+ T cells. Compared with CXCR3-negative naive cells, CXCR3-positive naive cells had TRB CDR3s with higher hydrophobicity (lower Kidera factor 4), lower energy, and higher strength and volume indices. TRBV-TRBJ usage was similar between naive CXCR3-negative and CXCR3-positive cells from the same donor, while memory cells showed distinct patterns. Surface CD5, linked to self-reactivity in mice, was comparable between naive subsets; TCR interaction strength was therefore also inferred from TRB CDR3 physicochemical properties.

About this clonotype: It lacks a known antigen.

For each CD8+ T cell subset, flow sorting was done in triplicate, and some 300,000 cells per subset went directly into RLT lysis buffer. To keep memory contaminants out, a stringent definition of naive CD8+ T cells was applied: CD45RO-CCR7+CD27+CD95-. Standard density gradient centrifugation was used to isolate peripheral blood mononuclear cells from buffy coats. Naive CXCR3-negative and CXCR3-positive CD8+ T cells were flow-sorted using a FACSAria III. An RNeasy Mini Kit was used to extract total RNA from the sorted cells. CDR1 and CDR2 are drawn from the germline V gene (reference sequence): GTSNPN, SVGIG. From the cysteine up to the phenylalanine, the CDR3 has a length of 16 residues. Only the protein sequence is given.

The TCR originated in a human donor in good health. Some clones in this sample may be carry-over from other donors' samples. In this chain, TRBV30 is recombined with TRBJ2-1; TCRdb gives TRBD2 as the D gene, but with no DNA this cannot be confirmed. The specimen was naive CXCR3- CD8+ T cells from blood. In the paper's terms, the cell subset or site label means: CD45RO-CCR7+CD27+CD95- naive CD8+ T cells lacking CXCR3 (TNR3-). The CDR3 protein: CAWSVGAGGPYNEQFF.